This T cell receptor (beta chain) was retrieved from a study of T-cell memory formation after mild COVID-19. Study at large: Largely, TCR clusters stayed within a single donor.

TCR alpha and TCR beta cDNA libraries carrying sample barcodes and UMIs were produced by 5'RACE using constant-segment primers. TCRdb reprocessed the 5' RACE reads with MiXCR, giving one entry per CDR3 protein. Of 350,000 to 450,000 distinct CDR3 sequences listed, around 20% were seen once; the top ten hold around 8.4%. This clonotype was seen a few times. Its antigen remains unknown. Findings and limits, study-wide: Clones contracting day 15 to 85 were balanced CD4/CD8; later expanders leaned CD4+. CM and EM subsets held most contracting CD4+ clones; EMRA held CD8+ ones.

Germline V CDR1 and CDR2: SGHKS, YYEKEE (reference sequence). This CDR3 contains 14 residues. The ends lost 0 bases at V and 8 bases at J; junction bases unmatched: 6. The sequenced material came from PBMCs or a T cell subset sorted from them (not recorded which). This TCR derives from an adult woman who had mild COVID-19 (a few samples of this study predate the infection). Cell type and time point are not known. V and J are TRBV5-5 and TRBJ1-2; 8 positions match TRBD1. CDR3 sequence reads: CASSLAPDRVGYTF. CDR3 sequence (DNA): TGTGCCAGCAGCTTGGCCCCGGACAGGGTGGGCTACACCTTC.